These 19 T cell receptor beta chains came from one sample sequenced in a study of T-cell memory formation after mild COVID-19. TCRdb recomputed calls from the 5' RACE reads with MiXCR, one row per CDR3 protein. The table has a few hundred thousand distinct CDR3 sequences, 13% to 15% seen once; the top ten hold about 22%. The sequencing sample was made of PBMCs or a T cell subset sorted from them (not recorded which). The source is a man aged 18 to 35 who had mild COVID-19 (a few samples of this study predate the infection). Cell type and time point are not known.

The V and J genes are TRBV6-4 and TRBJ2-1, with 8 bases identical to TRBD2. Trimming at V came to 1 base and at J to 9 bases, leaving 5 bases not matched to a gene. CDR3 length: 14 residues. CDR1 is MRHNA, CDR2 SNTAGT, per germline. The CDR3 is CASSDYGGALEQFF. The CDR3 nucleotides read TGTGCCAGCAGTGACTACGGGGGGGCCCTTGAGCAGTTCTTC.

This clonotype was counted only a few times. The V gene is TRBV7-2, the J gene TRBJ1-2; D remains unclear. V lost 8 bases to trimming and J lost 2 bases, with 15 bases between them. From germline, CDR1 is SGHTA and CDR2 FQGNSA. This CDR3 has 14 residues. CDR3 loop: CASSQQGGNYGYTF. CDR3 sequence (DNA): TGTGCCAGCTCACAGCAAGGAGGGAACTATGGCTACACCTTC. The full variable domain, with the rest looked up from reference TRBV7-2 and TRBJ1-2, is GAGVSQSPSNKVTEKGKDVELRCDPISGHTALYWYRQSLGQGLEFLIYFQGNSAPDKSGLPSDRFSAERTGGSVSTLTIQRTQQEDSAVYLCASSQQGGNYGYTFGSGTRLTVV.

This chain's CDR3 is CASGYQPQHF. In DNA form, the CDR3 reads TGTGCCAGCGGGTATCAGCCCCAGCATTTT. V gene TRBV6-5 combines with J gene TRBJ1-5; D not certain. The germline V gene encodes CDR1 MNHEY and CDR2 SVGAGI. Trimming took 8 bases from V and 5 from J, leaving 4 bases between them. The CDR3 consists of 10 residues.

Details on this clonotype: The germline gene is not matched at one end of the junction; a read error may be the cause. J is TRBJ2-3 and V is TRBV24-1; D not resolved. From germline, CDR1 is KGHDR and CDR2 SFDVKD. This CDR3 is built from 14 residues. This CDR3 reads CATSDWQEPNTQYF. CDR3 coding DNA: TGTGCCACGAGTGATTGGCAAGAACCTAATACGCAGTATTTT.

The J gene is TRBJ2-2, the V gene TRBV6-2 or TRBV6-3; D gene unclear. CDR3 length: 13 amino acids. The V gene's germline CDR1 is MNHEY and CDR2 SVGEGT. V lost 1 base and J lost 7, with 7 bases in between. CDR3 sequence (DNA): TGTGCCAGCAGTTACTTACCTAGCGGGGAGCTGTTTTTT. Its protein is CASSYLPSGELFF.

The chain carries TRBV24-1 and TRBJ1-2; D might be TRBD1 (5 bases). Germline V CDR1 and CDR2: KGHDR, SFDVKD. Trimming took off 11 bases at V and 6 bases at J, with 12 bases between the two ends. This CDR3 has 11 amino acids. The CDR3 coding sequence is TGTGCCATCGGGACGGCGGATGGCTACACCTTC. The encoded protein is CAIGTADGYTF.

This chain connects TRBV4-1 to TRBJ2-7; 12 nucleotides line up with TRBD1. CDR1 MGHRA and CDR2 YSYEKL come from the germline V gene. Trimming took 3 bases from V and 4 from J; bases not matched to a gene: 10. CDR3 size: 17 residues. CDR3 DNA sequence: TGCGCCAGCAGCCATTATACCGGGACAGGGGGCGTTTACGAGCAGTACTTC. This sequence encodes CASSHYTGTGGVYEQYF.

The rearrangement links TRBV12-3 or TRBV12-4 to TRBJ1-1, with D unresolved. This CDR3 region has 11 residues. Between the trimmed V and J ends, which lost 3 bases and 7 bases, there was a span of 6 bases. The CDR3 nucleotides read TGTGCCAGCAGTTTTGGTAATGAAGCTTTCTTT. It specifies CASSFGNEAFF.

This clonotype has more than one count but fewer than ten. The J gene is TRBJ1-4, the V gene TRBV6-5; the D is unclear. V lost 6 bases and J lost 8, with 19 bases in between. There are 15 residues in the CDR3. Per germline, CDR1 MNHEY and CDR2 SVGAGI. The CDR3 sequence is CASSLKWAASEKLFF. CDR3 nucleotide sequence: TGTGCCAGCAGCCTAAAGTGGGCAGCCAGCGAAAAACTGTTTTTT.

The genes are TRBV29-1 and TRBJ2-3; 13 bases agree with TRBD2. Germline loops: CDR1 SQVTM, CDR2 ANQGSEA. This CDR3 contains 15 residues. With 4 bases clipped from V and 4 bases from J, the junction kept 5 bases outside the gene matches. This CDR3 is CSVGGLAGPSDTQYF. The CDR3 DNA reads as TGCAGCGTTGGGGGACTAGCGGGGCCATCAGATACGCAGTATTTT.

Concerning this clonotype itself: This may be a read error, as it is one base from a much larger clone. In nucleotides, the CDR3 is TGTGACAGCAGGGGGGACAGGGTGAACAATGAGCAGTTCTTC. Its protein is CDSRGDRVNNEQFF. The chain joins TRBV6-5 to TRBJ2-1; the match to TRBD1 covers 9 bases. From germline, CDR1 is MNHEY and CDR2 SVGAGI. CDR3 length equals 14 residues.

The sample holds many counts of this clonotype. V and J are TRBV7-8 and TRBJ2-7; 9 positions agree with TRBD1. The J segment lost 0 bases and the V segment lost 5 bases, leaving 8 bases of the junction unmatched. This CDR3 is 16 amino acids long. Germline V lookup: CDR1 SGHVS, CDR2 FQNEAQ. The CDR3 loop reads CASSTWTGDGSYEQYV. The CDR3 DNA follows: TGTGCCAGCAGCACTTGGACAGGGGACGGCTCCTACGAGCAGTACGTC.

Only a few counts were recorded for this clonotype. The gene calls are TRBV7-3 and TRBJ1-3; unclear D gene. The CDR3 extends over 14 amino acids. Per germline, CDR1 SGHTA and CDR2 FQGTGA. V lost 5 bases, J lost 1 base, and 9 bases lay in between. The CDR3 loop is CASSPGPSGNTIYF. The CDR3 DNA reads as TGTGCCAGCAGCCCTGGGCCTTCTGGAAACACCATATATTTT.

V usage is TRBV5-1 and J usage is TRBJ2-1; D is undetermined. Germline V gene data show CDR1 as SGHRS and CDR2 as YFSETQ. The CDR3 is 15 residues long. V shed 5 bases and J shed 0 bases, with 12 bases lying between them. The CDR3 DNA follows: TGCGCCAGCAGACCGGCCTTGAGCTCCTACAATGAGCAGTTCTTC. Translation: CASRPALSSYNEQFF.

Turning to this clonotype: At one boundary the junction diverges from the germline segment, which might be a read error. J is TRBJ1-6 and V is TRBV20-1, with D perhaps TRBD1 (5 bases). CDR3 length: 14 amino acids. The germline V gene has CDR1 DFQATT and CDR2 SNEGSKA (reference sequence). The CDR3 is CSAREGIQLTPLHF. The CDR3, as DNA: TGCAGTGCAAGAGAGGGGATCCAACTCACACCCCTCCACTTT.

This clonotype was detected a few times. The chain uses TRBV12-3 or TRBV12-4 and TRBJ2-1, with TRBD2 matching 12 bases. V gave up 5 bases and J gave up 10 bases; unmatched junction bases: 12. The length of the CDR3 is 16 residues. This CDR3 reads CASSAPLAGGPREQFF. CDR3 nucleotide sequence: TGTGCCAGCAGTGCCCCGCTAGCGGGGGGGCCTAGGGAGCAGTTCTTC.

Note on this clonotype: One junction end does not reproduce the germline sequence, and a read error may be involved. The rearrangement joins TRBV6-2 or TRBV6-3 to TRBJ2-7, with D perhaps matching TRBD1 (6 bases). CDR1 MNHEY and CDR2 SVGEGT come from the germline V gene. The CDR3 spans 13 residues. The chain's CDR3 is CSSRIRYRVKQYF. The CDR3 DNA follows: TGTTCCAGCAGAATCCGATACAGGGTTAAGCAGTACTTC.

This clonotype has only a few counts. CDR3 in DNA: TGTGCCAGCTCACCGGGGGCCAGCACCACCCACGAGCAGTACTTC. Its protein is CASSPGASTTHEQYF. The V call is TRBV18, the J call TRBJ2-7; TRBD1 is a possible D gene (6 bases). Trimming stripped 3 bases from V and 5 bases from J, with 17 bases between. Germline V gives CDR1 KGHSH, CDR2 LQKENI. The CDR3 spans 15 residues. Full variable domain (rest looked up from reference TRBV18 and TRBJ2-7): NAGVMQNPRHLVRRRGQEARLRCSPMKGHSHVYWYRQLPEEGLKFMVYLQKENIIDESGMPKERFSAEFPKEGPSILRIQQVVRGDSAAYFCASSPGASTTHEQYFGPGTRLTVT.

This clonotype came up a few times. The J gene is TRBJ1-3, the V gene TRBV2; unclear D gene. CDR3 size: 15 residues. CDR1 is SNHLY, CDR2 FYNNEI, per germline. V was clipped by 4 bases and J by 0 bases, with 10 bases between them. The CDR3 DNA reads as TGTGCCAGCAGTGCCCCGTCTGACTCTGGAAACACCATATATTTT. Its translation is CASSAPSDSGNTIYF. The full variable domain, rest sourced from reference TRBV2 and TRBJ1-3, is EPEVTQTPSHQVTQMGQEVILRCVPISNHLYFYWYRQILGQKVEFLVSFYNNEISEKSEIFDDQFSVERPDGSNFTLKIRSTKLEDSAMYFCASSAPSDSGNTIYFGEGSWLTVV.